The 21 T cell receptor beta chains below were found in one sample sequenced in a study of OX40 agonist ivuxolimab in advanced cancers. Library prep was done by the immunoSEQ multiplex PCR assay. TCRdb holds this immuneACCESS table with in-frame rearrangements only. Some clones are missing; in checked studies, unresolved V genes explain under half, and the rest has no known cause. This sample gives under 70,000 clones in total; 92% of them show up just once. The top ten clonotypes cover roughly 0.6% of the sample. The material was CD4+ or CD8+ T cells sorted from blood, obtained in a trial of the OX40 agonist ivuxolimab. These receptors were collected from an adult with an advanced solid tumor such as melanoma, head and neck, liver or kidney cancer.

This clone was counted only a few times. The chain uses TRBV30 and TRBJ1-1; no definite D call. Per germline, CDR1 GTSNPN and CDR2 SVGIG (reference sequence). Trimming left V 3 bases short and J 1 base short, with 6 bases between. The CDR3 totals 12 residues. The CDR3 protein is CAWSQPNTEAFF. CDR3 coding DNA: TGTGCCTGGAGCCAGCCGAACACTGAAGCTTTCTTT. Supplemented by reference TRBV30 and TRBJ1-1, the full variable domain reads SQTIHQWPATLVQPVGSPLSLECTVEGTSNPNLYWYRQAAGRGLQLLFYSVGIGQISSEVPQNLSASRPQDRQFILSSKKLLLSDSGFYLCAWSQPNTEAFFGQGTRLTVV.

The rearrangement joins TRBV11-3 to TRBJ2-7; 9 nucleotides line up with TRBD1. Germline V CDR1 and CDR2: SGHNT, YENEEA. V shed 5 bases and J 7 bases; nucleotides not matched to a gene: 9. The CDR3 covers 14 residues. CDR3 bases: TGTGCCAGCAGCCAGGGGGGACAGGGAAGGGAGCAGTACTTC. Its protein product is CASSQGGQGREQYF.

V is TRBV11-3 and J is TRBJ2-5; TRBD2 matches 9 bases. J was trimmed by 4 bases and V by 0 bases; bases with no gene match: 3. The CDR3 covers 15 residues. The germline CDR1 and CDR2 sequences are SGHNT and YENEEA. The CDR3: CASSLEGLAPETQYF. DNA for the CDR3: TGTGCCAGCAGCTTAGAGGGACTAGCCCCAGAGACCCAGTACTTC.

The chain links TRBV5-4 to TRBJ1-1; D not certain. V dropped 2 bases and J dropped 1 base, with 12 bases sitting between them. CDR1 and CDR2 from the germline V gene are SGHNT and YYREEE (reference sequence). This CDR3 has 15 amino acids. As DNA, the CDR3 is TGTGCCAGCAGCTTTGACCCCACAGCGAACACTGAAGCTTTCTTT. Residues: CASSFDPTANTEAFF.

The chain carries TRBV19 and TRBJ2-7, with D perhaps matching TRBD1 or TRBD2 (5 bases each). Germline CDR1 and CDR2: LNHDA and SQIVND (reference sequence). There are 17 residues in the CDR3. V gave up 6 bases and J gave up 2 bases, with 23 bases separating them. The CDR3 region has the DNA TGTGCCAGTAGCACCCCGGGACGCGGGTTGGCCCCCTACGAGCAGTACTTC. Its protein is CASSTPGRGLAPYEQYF. Combining the CDR3 with reference TRBV19 and TRBJ2-7 gives the whole variable domain DGGITQSPKYLFRKEGQNVTLSCEQNLNHDAMYWYRQDPGQGLRLIYYSQIVNDFQKGDIAEGYSVSREKKESFPLTVTSAQKNPTAFYLCASSTPGRGLAPYEQYFGPGTRLTVT.

V and J are TRBV9 and TRBJ2-2; TRBD1 matches at 10 bases. The germline V gene encodes CDR1 SGDLS and CDR2 YYNGEE. CDR3 length: 14 residues. J gave up 5 bases and V 5 bases, and 3 bases lay outside the gene matches. This CDR3 reads CASSRQGATGELFF. CDR3 sequence (DNA): TGTGCCAGCAGTCGACAGGGGGCTACCGGGGAGCTGTTTTTT.

The chain recombines TRBV5-4 with TRBJ2-3; 8 bases align to TRBD1. From germline, CDR1 is SGHNT and CDR2 YYREEE (reference sequence). V was clipped by 4 bases and J by 4 bases; unmatched bases: 11. The CDR3 covers 16 residues. The DNA for the CDR3 is TGTGCCAGCAGCAATTCAGGGGGCCATAGTGCAGATACGCAGTATTTT. Its translation is CASSNSGGHSADTQYF.

The rearrangement links TRBV19 to TRBJ2-1; D gene unclear. There are 15 residues in the CDR3. V lost 1 base, J lost 6 bases, and 13 bases lay in between. The germline V gene has CDR1 LNHDA and CDR2 SQIVND (reference sequence). The CDR3 spells CASSIGRRNLNEQFF. CDR3 bases: TGTGCCAGTAGTATAGGCAGGCGGAACCTCAATGAGCAGTTCTTC.

The V gene is TRBV7-9, the J gene TRBJ1-5; 7 bases are a match to TRBD1. Per germline, CDR1 SEHNR and CDR2 FQNEAQ (reference sequence). This CDR3 contains 15 residues. V was clipped by 1 base and J by 4 bases; unmatched bases: 4. The CDR3 nucleotides read TGTGCCAGCAGCTTAGGACAGGGACCAAATCAGCCCCAGCATTTT. Amino acids: CASSLGQGPNQPQHF. The full variable domain, completed using reference TRBV7-9 and TRBJ1-5, is DTGVSQNPRHKITKRGQNVTFRCDPISEHNRLYWYRQTLGQGPEFLTYFQNEAQLEKSRLLSDRFSAERPKGSFSTLEIQRTEQGDSAMYLCASSLGQGPNQPQHFGDGTRLSIL.

The chain employs TRBV27 and TRBJ1-5, with 7 bases lining up with TRBD1. This CDR3 region has 14 residues. V lost 6 bases and J lost 3; bases outside the gene matches: 5. Germline CDR1 and CDR2: MNHEY and SMNVEV (reference sequence). The CDR3 sequence: CASRRQGDNQPQHF. The CDR3, as DNA: TGTGCCAGCAGACGACAGGGAGACAATCAGCCCCAGCATTTT.

V usage is TRBV5-4 and J usage is TRBJ2-1; TRBD1 is a possible D gene (5 bases). This CDR3 has 13 residues. Trimming removed 4 bases at V and 3 bases at J, with 8 bases between. The germline gives CDR1 SGHNT, CDR2 YYREEE (reference sequence). In DNA form, the CDR3 reads TGTGCCAGCAGCCGGACATTCTACAATGAGCAGTTCTTC. The encoded protein is CASSRTFYNEQFF. The complete variable domain, with remaining parts taken from reference TRBV5-4 and TRBJ2-1, reads ETGVTQSPTHLIKTRGQQVTLRCSSQSGHNTVSWYQQALGQGPQFIFQYYREEENGRGNFPPRFSGLQFPNYSSELNVNALELDDSALYLCASSRTFYNEQFFGPGTRLTVL.

This chain uses TRBV6-1 with TRBJ1-5, with D uncertain. Germline lookup yields CDR1 MNHNS and CDR2 SASEGT. V was clipped by 1 base and J by 3 bases, with 10 bases between them. The CDR3 has 15 residues. The CDR3 DNA reads TGTGCCAGCAGTGAAGTAAAGGCCCCCAATCAGCCCCAGCATTTT. The encoded protein is CASSEVKAPNQPQHF.

As for this clone: A junction boundary mismatches the germline segment, possibly from a read error. V gene TRBV30 combines with J gene TRBJ1-5; a possible D gene is TRBD1 (5 bases). Germline CDR1 GTSNPN, CDR2 SVGIG (reference sequence). CDR3 size: 16 residues. The CDR3 reads CTWSVGGAGAYQPQHF. The CDR3 DNA reads as TGTACCTGGAGTGTTGGGGGAGCTGGAGCTTATCAGCCCCAGCATTTT.

The chain recombines TRBV29-1 with TRBJ1-1, with D unclear. Germline V gene sequence: CDR1 SQVTM, CDR2 ANQGSEA. V lost 1 base and J 1 base, leaving 7 bases between the germline ends. This CDR3 contains 13 residues. CDR3 coding DNA: TGCAGCGTTGAAGGGCAGAGGAACACTGAAGCTTTCTTT. This encodes CSVEGQRNTEAFF.

This chain uses TRBV29-1 with TRBJ2-3, with D possibly TRBD2 on 6 matching bases. Germline V gene sequence: CDR1 SQVTM, CDR2 ANQGSEA. The CDR3 extends over 13 amino acids. The V end lost 5 bases, the J end lost 2 bases, and 11 bases lay between the germline ends. Here the CDR3 DNA reads TGCAGCGTTCGGGGGTTTCACACAGATACGCAGTATTTT. Translating gives CSVRGFHTDTQYF.

This chain connects TRBV6-1 to TRBJ1-2, with D possibly being TRBD1 (6 bases). CDR3 length equals 14 residues. Per germline, CDR1 MNHNS and CDR2 SASEGT. The V and J ends lost 6 bases and 5 bases respectively, with 16 bases between them. CDR3 DNA: TGTGCCAGCAGGGATTCCAGGGGAGGGTATGGCTACACCTTC. It specifies CASRDSRGGYGYTF.

This rearrangement joins TRBV19 to TRBJ1-5, with a weak D call TRBD1 (5 bases). In germline, CDR1 is LNHDA, CDR2 SQIVND (reference sequence). This CDR3 is 16 amino acids long. V shed 10 bases and J shed 0 bases, with 19 bases lying between them. For the CDR3, the DNA is TGTGCCACCAAAGGGGCATGGGTGATTAGCAATCAGCCCCAGCATTTT. Protein sequence: CATKGAWVISNQPQHF. The full variable domain, completed using reference TRBV19 and TRBJ1-5, is DGGITQSPKYLFRKEGQNVTLSCEQNLNHDAMYWYRQDPGQGLRLIYYSQIVNDFQKGDIAEGYSVSREKKESFPLTVTSAQKNPTAFYLCATKGAWVISNQPQHFGDGTRLSIL.

The V call is TRBV11-1, the J call TRBJ2-1, with TRBD1 matching over 8 bases. The CDR3 consists of 16 residues. The ends lost 1 base at V and 7 bases at J; junction bases unmatched: 9. The germline gives CDR1 SGHAT, CDR2 FQDESV (reference sequence). The DNA for the CDR3 is TGTGCCAGCAGCTTAGAAGGTGGACAGGGTTGGAATGAGCAGTTCTTC. Its protein is CASSLEGGQGWNEQFF.

The chain links TRBV5-4 to TRBJ2-3; 10 bases map to TRBD2. The CDR3 has 18 residues. CDR1 is SGHNT and CDR2 is YYREEE in the germline V gene (reference sequence). Unmatched junction bases numbered 16, after V lost 3 bases and J lost 6 bases. The CDR3 DNA sequence: TGTGCCAGCAGCTCCTATCTGACGCCTAGCGGGAGCAGCGATACGCAGTATTTT. This sequence encodes CASSSYLTPSGSSDTQYF.

The J gene is TRBJ1-3, the V gene TRBV7-9; no firm D call. CDR1 SEHNR and CDR2 FQNEAQ come from the germline V gene (reference sequence). Trimming removed 7 bases at V and 0 bases at J, with 7 bases between. The length of the CDR3 is 13 residues. The DNA of the CDR3 is TGTGCCAGCATCCTTAGCTCTGGAAACACCATATATTTT. Its translation: CASILSSGNTIYF. Full variable domain (remainder filled in from reference TRBV7-9 and TRBJ1-3): DTGVSQNPRHKITKRGQNVTFRCDPISEHNRLYWYRQTLGQGPEFLTYFQNEAQLEKSRLLSDRFSAERPKGSFSTLEIQRTEQGDSAMYLCASILSSGNTIYFGEGSWLTVV.

The chain joins TRBV5-1 to TRBJ2-1; maybe TRBD1 (6 bases). This CDR3 spans 16 amino acids. V lost 1 base and J 4 bases, leaving 15 bases between the germline ends. Germline V lookup: CDR1 SGHRS, CDR2 YFSETQ. The CDR3 DNA is TGCGCCAGCAGCTTGCAGGGCAGGGGCGATTACAATGAGCAGTTCTTC. It yields the protein CASSLQGRGDYNEQFF.